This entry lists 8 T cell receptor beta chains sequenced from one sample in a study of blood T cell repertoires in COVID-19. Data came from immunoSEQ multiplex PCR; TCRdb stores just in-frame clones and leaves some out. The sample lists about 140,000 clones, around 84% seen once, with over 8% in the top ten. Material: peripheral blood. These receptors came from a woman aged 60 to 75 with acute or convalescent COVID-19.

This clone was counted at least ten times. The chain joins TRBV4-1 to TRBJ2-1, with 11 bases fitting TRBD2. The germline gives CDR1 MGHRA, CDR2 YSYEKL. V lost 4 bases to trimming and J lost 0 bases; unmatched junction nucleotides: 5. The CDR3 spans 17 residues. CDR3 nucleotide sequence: TGCGCCAGCAGCCTCGCTAGCGGGGGGAGCTCCTACAATGAGCAGTTCTTC. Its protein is CASSLASGGSSYNEQFF.

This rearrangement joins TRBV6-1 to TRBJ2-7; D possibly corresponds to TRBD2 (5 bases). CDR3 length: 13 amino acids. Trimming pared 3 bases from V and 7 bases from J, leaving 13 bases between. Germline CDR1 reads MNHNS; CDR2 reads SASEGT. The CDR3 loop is CASSEPLVGEQYF. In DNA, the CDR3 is TGTGCCAGCAGTGAGCCACTAGTCGGTGAGCAGTACTTC.

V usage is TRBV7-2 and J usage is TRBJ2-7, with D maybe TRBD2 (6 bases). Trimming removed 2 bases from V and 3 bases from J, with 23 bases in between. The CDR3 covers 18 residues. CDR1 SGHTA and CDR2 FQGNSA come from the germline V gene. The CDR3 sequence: CASSLIAPASGDRYEQYF. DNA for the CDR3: TGTGCCAGCAGCTTAATTGCTCCAGCCTCGGGGGATCGCTACGAGCAGTACTTC.

The CDR3 coding sequence is TGTGCCTTGGAGCAGGGGAACACTGAAGCTTTCTTT. Protein sequence: CALEQGNTEAFF. The chain recombines TRBV30 with TRBJ1-1, with a weak D call TRBD1 (5 bases). V shed 7 bases and J shed 1 base, with 10 bases lying between them. CDR3 length equals 12 residues. Looked up from germline, CDR1 is GTSNPN and CDR2 is SVGIG (reference sequence).

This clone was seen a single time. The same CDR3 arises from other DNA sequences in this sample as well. The CDR3 here is CSAPLAGEQFF. The DNA for the CDR3 is TGCAGTGCCCCCCTAGCGGGCGAGCAGTTCTTC. The chain joins TRBV20-1 to TRBJ2-1, with 8 bases aligning to TRBD2. The CDR3 is 11 residues long. Germline V gene lookup returns CDR1 DFQATT and CDR2 SNEGSKA (reference sequence). V gave up 6 bases and J gave up 10 bases; unmatched junction bases: 5.

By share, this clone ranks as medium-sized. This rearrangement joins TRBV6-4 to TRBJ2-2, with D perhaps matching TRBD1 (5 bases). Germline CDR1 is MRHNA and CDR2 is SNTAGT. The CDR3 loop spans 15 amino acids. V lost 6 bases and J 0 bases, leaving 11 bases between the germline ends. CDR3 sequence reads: CASSEGVANTGELFF. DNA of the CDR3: TGTGCCAGCAGCGAAGGGGTAGCGAACACCGGGGAGCTGTTTTTT.

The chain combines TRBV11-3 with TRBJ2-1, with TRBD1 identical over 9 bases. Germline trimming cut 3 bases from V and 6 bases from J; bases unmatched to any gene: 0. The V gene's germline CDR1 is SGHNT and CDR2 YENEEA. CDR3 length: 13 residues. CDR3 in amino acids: CASSLTGGNEQFF. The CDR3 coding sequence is TGTGCCAGCAGCTTGACAGGGGGCAATGAGCAGTTCTTC.

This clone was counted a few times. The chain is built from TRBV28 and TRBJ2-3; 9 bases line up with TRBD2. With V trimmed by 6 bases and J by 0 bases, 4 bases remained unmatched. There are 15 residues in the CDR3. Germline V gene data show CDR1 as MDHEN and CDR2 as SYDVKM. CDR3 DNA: TGTGCCAGCAGATCAGCGGGGGGTAGCACAGATACGCAGTATTTT. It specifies CASRSAGGSTDTQYF.